The entry that follows covers one TCR beta chain sequence. The data were obtained in a study of somatic mutations in cytotoxic T cells in rheumatoid arthritis. Background on the study: A roughly 33 ml EDTA sample of patient blood was drawn right after diagnosis, before any treatment.

Source study methods: Patient CD8+ clones exceeding 1% seldom corresponded to published virus-specific TCRB sequences. The protocol was immunoSEQ multiplex PCR, while the TCRdb copy is restricted to in-frame clones and leaves out a portion. V, J and clone size were drawn from that table, and D and trimming were deduced from the DNA. Seen here are 4,500 to 5,000 clones, more than 60% observed once, and the top ten hold 38%. Germline V lookup: CDR1 SNHLY, CDR2 FYNNEI. The CDR3 has 15 amino acids. Trimming removed 9 bases at V and 8 bases at J, with 23 bases between. Sequenced input: CD8+ T cells sorted from blood. The chain uses TRBV2 and TRBJ2-1; possibly TRBD1 for D (7 bases). The sequence was obtained from a man between 70 and 80 years old with rheumatoid arthritis. CDR3 bases: TGTGCCAGATCAGCAGGGGGAGGTTTTAACTATGAGCAGTTCTTC. Amino acids: CARSAGGGFNYEQFF.